The clone carrying this T cell receptor (beta chain) was recorded a few times. Its target is unknown. These data come from a study of naive and memory T cell subsets. Study-wide findings and caveats: A clonotype means one alpha or beta sequence, not an alpha/beta pair. Gini index rose across naive, CM, EM and EMRA in CD4 and CD8.

Germline CDR1 reads SGHTA; CDR2 reads FQGNSA. This CDR3 has 16 amino acids. Trimming took 5 bases from V and 9 from J, leaving 25 bases between them. An equimolar mix of two oligonucleotides served as the beta constant-region primer for TRBC1 and TRBC2. TCRdb re-called the UMI-ligation and nested PCR reads with MiXCR, one entry per CDR3 protein. The sample shows roughly 27,000 distinct CDR3 sequences, approximately 11% of them seen only once. After the first PCR, alpha and beta chain libraries were processed separately. This receptor was identified in a human donor in good health. Material for sequencing was effector memory CD4+ T cells from blood. This sample's subset: effector memory, CD45RA- CD27-. The chain recombines TRBV7-2 with TRBJ2-5; the D call may be TRBD1 or TRBD2 (5 bases each). This CDR3 is CASSQKPDMGEGPQYF. The CDR3 DNA follows: TGTGCCAGCAGCCAAAAGCCTGACATGGGGGAAGGACCCCAGTACTTC.